This T cell receptor (beta chain) was found in a study of Graves' ophthalmopathy and Graves' hyperthyroidism. The study's findings and limits: Classification of ophthalmopathy versus stable hyperthyroidism by a 13-signature model yielded just under 90% sensitivity and 75% to 84% specificity.

The germline gives CDR1 MNHEY, CDR2 SVGAGI. The CDR3 contains 13 residues. The ends lost 6 bases at V and 4 bases at J; junction bases unmatched: 5. Comments on this clonotype: Its antigen is currently unknown. Lacking the conserved final phenylalanine or tryptophan, this CDR3 likely reflects a read error.

All donors with ophthalmopathy were recorded as having moderate-to-severe activity, CAS ≥3, NOSPECS ≥4 and a duration under 3 months. Exclusion covered patients with other autoimmune diseases or uncontrolled infections (as well as pregnancy or lactation). Clinical symptoms, serum thyroxine, TRAb, thyroid ultrasound and orbital computed tomography formed the basis of diagnosis. Amplification from RNA transcripts yielded the TCR beta CDR3 regions. First-round RT-PCR employed HTBI primers, with a second-round multiplex PCR after it. One entry per CDR3 protein, called by TCRdb with MiXCR from the multiplex PCR reads. Of 650,000 to 800,000 distinct CDR3 sequences listed, just over 40% are singletons.

This receptor was identified in an adult man with Graves' ophthalmopathy. The chain couples TRBV6-5 to TRBJ2-7; 8 nucleotides agree with TRBD1. What was sequenced was peripheral blood. The CDR3 spells CASSYTGGYEQYL. In DNA form, the CDR3 reads TGTGCCAGCAGCTACACAGGGGGTTACGAGCAGTACCTC.